This T cell receptor beta chain is from a study of blood T cell repertoires in COVID-19. At the level of the study: The United States, Italy and Spain supplied acute and convalescent COVID-19 samples.

Original handling: Estimation of nucleated cell counts relied on the amplification of reference gene primers. TCRdb keeps only in-frame clones here, not all; method: immunoSEQ multiplex PCR. V and J calls and clone size are given by that table; D and trimming were obtained from the DNA. This sample carries roughly 200,000 clones, more than 80% of them seen once, and the ten largest clones take less than 4.5%. Researchers sorted participants into cohorts using their self-reported clinical history. Germline assignment: CDR1 SNHLY and CDR2 FYNNEI. With V trimmed by 6 bases and J by 1 base, 11 bases remained unmatched. The CDR3 has 16 amino acids.

Sequenced: PBMCs or T cells enriched from blood (not recorded which). The rearrangement joins TRBV2 to TRBJ1-1, with 7 nucleotides matching TRBD1. The sequence derives from a woman between 40 and 50 years old with acute COVID-19. In DNA, the CDR3 is TGTGCCAGCAGAGTCCTTAACAGGGGAGAGAACACTGAAGCTTTCTTT. The encoded protein is CASRVLNRGENTEAFF. Filled out from reference TRBV2 and TRBJ1-1, the complete variable domain reads EPEVTQTPSHQVTQMGQEVILRCVPISNHLYFYWYRQILGQKVEFLVSFYNNEISEKSEIFDDQFSVERPDGSNFTLKIRSTKLEDSAMYFCASRVLNRGENTEAFFGQGTRLTVV.